A single sample is the source of the 30 T cell receptor beta chains below, sequenced in a study of T cells in Graves' hyperthyroidism and ophthalmopathy. Using RNA transcripts as the source, TCR beta CDR3 regions were amplified. First-round RT-PCR targeting the TCR CDR3 was performed with the HTBI primer set. A single record per CDR3 protein comes from TCRdb applying MiXCR to the multiplex PCR reads. The sample yields some 440,000 distinct CDR3 sequences, 15% to 18% seen once. Source material: blood. The receptor set was obtained from a woman between 18 and 30 years old with Graves' hyperthyroidism.

At least ten counts were recorded for this clonotype. The rearrangement uses TRBV11-2 and TRBJ1-2; D unclear. The CDR3 is made up of 14 amino acids. V lost 1 base to trimming and J lost 7 bases, with 13 bases between them. CDR1 is SGHAT and CDR2 is FQNNGV in the germline V gene. CDR3 in DNA: TGTGCCAGCAGCTTAGGTACGCCGGGCATTGGCTACACCTTC. The encoded protein is CASSLGTPGIGYTF.

The rearrangement joins TRBV10-3 to TRBJ2-2, with unresolved D. This CDR3 has 15 amino acids. Germline values: CDR1 ENHRY, CDR2 SYGVKD. V was shortened by 6 bases and J by 3 bases, with 14 bases between the two germline ends. CDR3 nucleotides: TGTGCCATCAGGCAACATTCAAGTGACACCGGGGAGCTGTTTTTT. Encoded protein: CAIRQHSSDTGELFF.

This clonotype was picked up many times. CDR3 nucleotide sequence: TGCGCCAGCAGCTTGGATCGGGGAAGTTGGTTCTTC. As protein: CASSLDRGSWFF. The chain employs TRBV5-1 and TRBJ2-1, with a possible D match to TRBD2 (5 bases). CDR1 and CDR2 from the germline V gene are SGHRS and YFSETQ. The length of the CDR3 is 12 residues. Between the trimmed V and J ends, which lost 0 bases and 15 bases, there was a span of 13 bases. Variable domain in full (rest from reference TRBV5-1 and TRBJ2-1): KAGVTQTPRYLIKTRGQQVTLSCSPISGHRSVSWYQQTPGQGLQFLFEYFSETQRNKGNFPGRFSGRQFSNSRSEMNVSTLELGDSALYLCASSLDRGSWFFGPGTRLTVL.

This clonotype was observed many times. The gene calls are TRBV27 and TRBJ1-5; TRBD1 matches at 8 bases. The V segment lost 5 bases and the J segment 9 bases; nucleotides outside the gene matches: 21. The germline gives CDR1 MNHEY, CDR2 SMNVEV (reference sequence). The CDR3 is 18 amino acids. CDR3 DNA: TGTGCCAGCAGTCCCTTAGTAGCGCCAAACCGGGACAGGCGGCCCCAGCATTTT. Translating gives CASSPLVAPNRDRRPQHF.

This clonotype was picked up a small number of times. This chain joins TRBV7-6 and TRBJ2-1; D remains unclear. CDR3 length: 12 residues. The V gene lost 4 bases and the J gene lost 8 bases, with 9 bases spanning the gap. Germline-derived CDR1 and CDR2 are SGHVS and FNYEAQ. The DNA of the CDR3 is TGTGCCAGCAGCTCTTTTTGGGATGAGCAGTTCTTC. It specifies CASSSFWDEQFF.

This clonotype was counted a few times. One end of the junction does not line up with germline, which may come from a read error. The chain links TRBV27 to TRBJ2-1; D perhaps matches TRBD2 (5 bases). The CDR3 has 15 residues. Germline lookup yields CDR1 MNHEY and CDR2 SMNVEV (reference sequence). The DNA for the CDR3 is TGTGCCAGCAGTTTAGGGCTAGCAGTCTACAATGAGCAGTCCTTC. Protein: CASSLGLAVYNEQSF.

Concerning this clonotype itself: One base away lies a much larger clone, so this may be a sequencing read error. The CDR3 nucleotides read TGTGCCAGCAGTTTTCCCCCACTTAAGGGAGCTTTCTTT. Translated: CASSFPPLKGAFF. The chain links TRBV28 to TRBJ1-1; unclear D gene. The germline V gene has CDR1 MDHEN and CDR2 SYDVKM. The germline V and J ends were trimmed by 3 bases and 10 bases, with 15 bases remaining between them. This CDR3 contains 13 residues.

This clonotype came up many times. This rearrangement joins TRBV6-1 to TRBJ1-5; D might be TRBD1 (6 bases). V was shortened by 2 bases and J by 9 bases, with 14 bases between the two germline ends. Germline V gene lookup returns CDR1 MNHNS and CDR2 SASEGT. The length of the CDR3 is 14 residues. The CDR3, as DNA: TGTGCCAGCAGTGAATTAGGACAGAACGCGCCCCAGCATTTT. Protein sequence: CASSELGQNAPQHF.

This clonotype was counted many times. The genes are TRBV6-1 and TRBJ2-2; D not resolved. The V gene's germline CDR1 is MNHNS and CDR2 SASEGT. The CDR3 contains 13 residues. V lost 1 base, J lost 7 bases, and 7 bases lay in between. CDR3 nucleotide sequence: TGTGCCAGCAGTGAAGTACCCTTCGGGGAGCTGTTTTTT. Translating gives CASSEVPFGELFF.

The chain couples TRBV6-2 or TRBV6-3 to TRBJ2-7; 10 bases agree with TRBD1. Trimming cost V 5 bases and J 5 bases; bases outside gene matches: 6. The CDR3 runs to 14 residues. Per germline, CDR1 MNHEY and CDR2 SVGEGT. CDR3 in DNA: TGTGCCAGCAGTGGGGACAGGGGAGACCACGAGCAGTACTTC. Amino acids: CASSGDRGDHEQYF.

This clonotype was seen a few times. V and J are TRBV9 and TRBJ2-3; 9 nucleotides align to TRBD2. The CDR3 length is 16 residues. The ends lost 0 bases at V and 10 bases at J; junction bases unmatched: 12. The V gene's germline CDR1 is SGDLS and CDR2 YYNGEE. The CDR3 nucleotides are TGTGCCAGCAGCGTAGCTAGCGGGGCCGATGGGAGGCCGCAGTATTTT. It yields the protein CASSVASGADGRPQYF. Full variable domain (rest looked up from reference TRBV9 and TRBJ2-3): DSGVTQTPKHLITATGQRVTLRCSPRSGDLSVYWYQQSLDQGLQFLIQYYNGEERAKGNILERFSAQQFPDLHSELNLSSLELGDSALYFCASSVASGADGRPQYFGPGTRLTVL.

Notes on this clonotype: A much larger clone is a single base away; this may be a read error. This sequence joins TRBV12-5 and TRBJ1-4, with D possibly being TRBD1 (5 bases). CDR3 size: 15 residues. Germline loops: CDR1 LGHNT, CDR2 FRNRAP. The CDR3 nucleotides are TGTGCTGGTGGATCCAACAGCTACCGACAGGAAAAACTGTTTTTT. Protein product: CAGGSNSYRQEKLFF.

This clonotype showed up many times. V is TRBV20-1 and J is TRBJ1-2; D may be TRBD1 (5 bases). V lost 5 bases and J lost 4, with 14 bases in between. This CDR3 contains 13 residues. The V gene's germline CDR1 is DFQATT and CDR2 SNEGSKA (reference sequence). The CDR3 DNA is TGCAGTGCTGTGCTCACGGGGGGCTATGGCTACACCTTC. Protein: CSAVLTGGYGYTF.

This clonotype was counted ten times or more. V and J are TRBV9 and TRBJ2-1; either TRBD1 or TRBD2 may supply D (5 bases each). CDR1 SGDLS and CDR2 YYNGEE come from the germline V gene. The CDR3 sequence is 17 residues long. Trimming removed 2 bases at V and 6 bases at J, with 21 bases between. CDR3: CASSVLSGAGTGNEQFF. The CDR3 coding sequence is TGTGCCAGCAGCGTCCTCTCCGGGGCAGGCACAGGCAATGAGCAGTTCTTC.

Concerning this clonotype itself: A read error may be the cause here, since a much bigger clone is one base away. The rearrangement joins TRBV7-8 to TRBJ1-4; D is undetermined. The CDR3 spans 16 residues. CDR1 is SGHVS and CDR2 is FQNEAQ in the germline V gene. Trimming stripped 1 base from V and 3 bases from J, with 12 bases between. CDR3: CASSLVEPWANEKLFF. The DNA for the CDR3 is TGTGCCAGCAGCTTAGTGGAACCCTGGGCTAATGAAAAACTGTTTTTT.

This clonotype came up many times. This rearrangement joins TRBV10-3 to TRBJ2-7; 8 positions agree with TRBD1. This CDR3 is 18 amino acids long. Germline V gives CDR1 ENHRY, CDR2 SYGVKD. V shed 2 bases and J 0 bases; nucleotides not matched to a gene: 12. As DNA, the CDR3 is TGTGCCATCAGTGAGACTAGTTCCGGACAGGGATCCTCCTACGAGCAGTACTTC. Its translation: CAISETSSGQGSSYEQYF.

The V call is TRBV19, the J call TRBJ2-7; D gene unclear. Germline values: CDR1 LNHDA, CDR2 SQIVND (reference sequence). This CDR3 comprises 13 residues. Deletions cut 5 bases from V and 2 bases from J, with 10 bases between. The CDR3 nucleotides are TGTGCCAGTAGTCTCCTCCCGGCCTACGAGCAGTACTTC. Its translation is CASSLLPAYEQYF.

This clonotype was counted many times. The chain links TRBV18 to TRBJ2-7; D could derive from TRBD1 or TRBD2 (5 bases each). The V gene lost 2 bases and the J gene lost 2 bases, with 13 bases spanning the gap. The germline V gene encodes CDR1 KGHSH and CDR2 LQKENI. The CDR3 is made up of 15 amino acids. The CDR3 here is CASSPYEGTTYEQYF. The CDR3 DNA sequence: TGTGCCAGCTCACCATACGAGGGGACCACCTACGAGCAGTACTTC.

This clonotype was recorded many times. The J gene is TRBJ2-5, the V gene TRBV7-9; perhaps TRBD1 as D (5 bases). The V and J ends lost 5 bases and 1 base respectively, with 14 bases between them. Germline V gives CDR1 SEHNR, CDR2 FQNEAQ (reference sequence). This CDR3 is 15 amino acids long. The CDR3 DNA is TGTGCCAGCAGCCGAATCCAGGGTCCCCAAGAGACCCAGTACTTC. Protein product: CASSRIQGPQETQYF.

This clonotype was seen ten or more times. V is TRBV10-3 and J is TRBJ2-5; D ambiguous. Trimming shortened V by 1 base and J by 3 bases, and 3 bases separated the two germline ends. The CDR3 is made up of 12 amino acids. Germline V gives CDR1 ENHRY, CDR2 SYGVKD. CDR3 in amino acids: CAISEYEETQYF. DNA for the CDR3: TGTGCCATCAGTGAGTACGAAGAGACCCAGTACTTC.

This clonotype appeared many times. The gene calls are TRBV6-1 and TRBJ2-5; tentative D call: TRBD1 (6 bases). The CDR3 covers 13 residues. Between the trimmed V and J ends, which lost 5 bases and 4 bases, there was a span of 11 bases. Germline CDR1 and CDR2: MNHNS and SASEGT. The CDR3 here is CASSRQVGETQYF. CDR3 nucleotide sequence: TGTGCCAGCAGTCGACAGGTTGGAGAGACCCAGTACTTC.

This chain links TRBV25-1 with TRBJ2-5; 12 bases line up with TRBD1. J lost 5 bases, V lost 0 bases, and 4 bases had no gene match. The germline gives CDR1 MGHDK, CDR2 SYGVNS. CDR3 length: 16 residues. The CDR3 DNA reads TGTGCCAGCAGTGAATATGGGACAGGGGGCGAGGAGACCCAGTACTTC. Its translation: CASSEYGTGGEETQYF.

The table lists this clonotype with many counts. This chain connects TRBV9 to TRBJ2-7, with 8 bases identical to TRBD2. The CDR3 consists of 17 residues. The V segment lost 4 bases and the J segment 1 base; nucleotides outside the gene matches: 13. In germline, CDR1 is SGDLS, CDR2 YYNGEE. CDR3 amino acids: CASSKEGWRGASYEQYF. Here the CDR3 DNA reads TGTGCCAGCAGCAAAGAAGGCTGGCGGGGGGCGTCCTACGAGCAGTACTTC. Supplemented by reference TRBV9 and TRBJ2-7, the full variable domain reads DSGVTQTPKHLITATGQRVTLRCSPRSGDLSVYWYQQSLDQGLQFLIQYYNGEERAKGNILERFSAQQFPDLHSELNLSSLELGDSALYFCASSKEGWRGASYEQYFGPGTRLTVT.

This sequence joins TRBV7-9 and TRBJ1-2; D is unresolved. The CDR3 is 16 residues long. Deletions cut 5 bases from V and 2 bases from J, with 18 bases between. Germline lookup yields CDR1 SEHNR and CDR2 FQNEAQ (reference sequence). CDR3: CASSTLAPQPNYGYTF. The CDR3 coding sequence is TGTGCCAGCAGCACACTAGCCCCACAGCCGAACTATGGCTACACCTTC.

This clonotype has more than one count but fewer than ten. The CDR3 bases are TGTGCCAGCAGCCACAAGCAAATCACCGGGAACACTGAAGCTTTCTTT. Its protein is CASSHKQITGNTEAFF. The V gene is TRBV5-5, the J gene TRBJ1-1; D remains unclear. The CDR3 runs to 16 residues. Germline V gives CDR1 SGHKS, CDR2 YYEKEE (reference sequence). Trimming took 4 bases from V and 1 from J, leaving 17 bases between them.

This chain connects TRBV7-2 to TRBJ2-1, with TRBD2 matching over 7 bases. The CDR3 is 16 residues long. Germline assignment: CDR1 SGHTA and CDR2 FQGNSA. V lost 5 bases, J lost 2 bases, and 9 bases stayed unmatched. The CDR3 bases are TGTGCCAGCAGCCTAAGTCTAGCGGCCGCCTACAATGAGCAGTTCTTC. Translation gives CASSLSLAAAYNEQFF.

The sample holds many counts of this clonotype. V and J are TRBV28 and TRBJ1-2; D is perhaps TRBD1 (5 bases). The CDR3 has 13 amino acids. Germline V gives CDR1 MDHEN, CDR2 SYDVKM. Between the trimmed V and J ends, which lost 11 bases and 7 bases, there was a span of 20 bases. DNA of the CDR3: TGTGCCGAGAATGGGGCAAACTCTCTTGGCTACACCTTC. Translated: CAENGANSLGYTF.

There are many counts of this clonotype. The V gene is TRBV6-1, the J gene TRBJ2-7, with 10 bases aligning to TRBD2. J lost 4 bases, V lost 1 base, and 4 bases had no gene match. Germline CDR1 and CDR2: MNHNS and SASEGT. CDR3 length: 15 amino acids. The DNA of the CDR3 is TGTGCCAGCAGTGAAGAGGCTAGCGGGAGTTACGAGCAGTACTTC. It is translated as CASSEEASGSYEQYF.

In this sample, this clonotype turned up a few times. The CDR3 DNA sequence: TGTGCCAGCAGCGACAGGACAGGAGCTGGAAACACCATATATTTT. Translation gives CASSDRTGAGNTIYF. The chain uses TRBV9 and TRBJ1-3; 7 nucleotides match TRBD1. The ends lost 3 bases at V and 2 bases at J; junction bases unmatched: 5. The germline CDR1 and CDR2 sequences are SGDLS and YYNGEE. The CDR3 is made up of 15 amino acids.

This clonotype appeared many times. The gene calls are TRBV7-3 and TRBJ2-1; 8 bases align to TRBD1. CDR1 and CDR2 from the germline V gene are SGHTA and FQGTGA. The CDR3 is 13 amino acids. V trimming: 4 bases; J trimming: 7 bases; junction bases outside the gene matches: 3. CDR3 sequence: CASSSDRANEQFF. The DNA for the CDR3 is TGTGCCAGCAGCTCGGACAGGGCTAATGAGCAGTTCTTC. Looking up the rest from reference TRBV7-3 and TRBJ2-1 gives the full variable domain: GAGVSQTPSNKVTEKGKYVELRCDPISGHTALYWYRQSLGQGPEFLIYFQGTGAADDSGLPNDRFFAVRPEGSVSTLKIQRTERGDSAVYLCASSSDRANEQFFGPGTRLTVL.